The next 25 T cell receptor beta chains were all read from a single sample in a study of persistence of HIV-infected CD4 T cells. An overlapping HIV-1 Gag peptide pool stimulated these cells at about 0.94 ug/peptide/mL. CD40L-negative CD69-negative CD45RO-high memory CD4+ T cells were sorted as populations depleted of antigen-responding cells. What these receptors recognize is not known. This was the immunoSEQ version 4 assay in survey mode. The repertoire was sequenced with immunoSEQ multiplex PCR; TCRdb's copy has only in-frame clones and lacks some. The sample shows approximately 34,000 clones, 82% of them seen only once. Sequencing used CD4+ T cells sorted from PBMCs after roughly 18-hour stimulation, obtained from a patient who received antiretroviral therapy. These receptors originate from an adult woman with HIV who was CMV-seropositive.

This chain joins TRBV5-6 and TRBJ1-5, with D unresolved. The CDR3 loop spans 14 amino acids. From germline, CDR1 is SGHDT and CDR2 YYEEEE. With 5 bases removed from V and 0 bases from J, the gap between germline ends came to 9 bases. DNA of the CDR3: TGTGCCAGCAGTTGGAGGGCTAGCAATCAGCCCCAGCATTTT. Translated, it gives CASSWRASNQPQHF.

The chain couples TRBV19 to TRBJ1-5; TRBD1 matches 8 bases. Trimming took 5 bases from V and 6 from J; bases not matched to a gene: 9. CDR1 is LNHDA, CDR2 SQIVND, per germline (reference sequence). The CDR3 extends over 15 amino acids. DNA for the CDR3: TGTGCCAGTAGTCCCCCAGGGGGCTCAGGTCAGCCCCAGCATTTT. It specifies CASSPPGGSGQPQHF.

The chain couples TRBV7-2 to TRBJ1-2; TRBD1 is a possible D gene (6 bases). Germline V CDR1 and CDR2: SGHTA, FQGNSA. The CDR3 is made up of 16 amino acids. With 6 bases removed from V and 0 bases from J, the gap between germline ends came to 17 bases. The CDR3 reads CASSSVQTGSNYGYTF. CDR3 nucleotide sequence: TGTGCCAGCAGTTCCGTTCAGACAGGTTCTAACTATGGCTACACCTTC.

V gene TRBV30 combines with J gene TRBJ2-7; D possibly corresponds to TRBD2 (7 bases). Germline V gene lookup returns CDR1 GTSNPN and CDR2 SVGIG (reference sequence). This CDR3 contains 15 residues. Deletions cut 2 bases from V and 3 bases from J, with 17 bases between. The CDR3 protein is CAWSLGGGLLYEQYF. As DNA, the CDR3 is TGTGCCTGGAGTCTAGGGGGGGGGCTTCTCTACGAGCAGTACTTC.

The chain has TRBV10-1 and TRBJ2-3; 10 bases agree with TRBD1. The germline V gene encodes CDR1 WNHNN and CDR2 SYGVQD (reference sequence). The CDR3 loop spans 16 amino acids. V lost 5 bases to trimming and J lost 4 bases; unmatched junction nucleotides: 9. This CDR3 is CASSTTGTGVADTQYF. In DNA form, the CDR3 reads TGCGCCAGCAGTACGACCGGGACAGGGGTGGCAGATACGCAGTATTTT.

This clone was recorded a few times. This chain joins TRBV20-1 and TRBJ2-3, with TRBD2 identical over 16 bases. V dropped 3 bases and J dropped 2; count of bases not matched to a gene: 8. CDR1 and CDR2 from the germline V gene are DFQATT and SNEGSKA (reference sequence). The CDR3 spans 18 residues. CDR3 sequence reads: CSASFPGLAGGHTDTQYF. The CDR3 region has the DNA TGCAGTGCTAGTTTCCCGGGACTAGCGGGAGGGCACACAGATACGCAGTATTTT.

The chain joins TRBV6-5 to TRBJ1-1; TRBD1 is a possible D gene (5 bases). Per the germline V gene, CDR1 is MNHEY and CDR2 is SVGAGI. The CDR3 sequence is 15 residues long. V was shortened by 3 bases and J by 4 bases, with 15 bases between the two germline ends. CDR3 in DNA: TGTGCCAGCAGTTATACTTCCAGGGTGAGCACTGAAGCTTTCTTT. Translating it yields CASSYTSRVSTEAFF.

The CDR3 is CASSLSGQGGFSNYGYTF. DNA for the CDR3: TGTGCCAGCAGTTTATCGGGACAGGGAGGATTCTCTAACTATGGCTACACCTTC. V is TRBV28 and J is TRBJ1-2; 9 positions match TRBD1. CDR1 is MDHEN and CDR2 is SYDVKM in the germline V gene. With V trimmed by 1 base and J by 0 bases, 9 bases remained unmatched. The length of the CDR3 is 18 residues.

The J gene is TRBJ2-5, the V gene TRBV24-1; a weak D match, TRBD1 (5 bases). Germline V gene data show CDR1 as KGHDR and CDR2 as SFDVKD. Trimming removed 5 bases at V and 1 base at J, with 19 bases between. The CDR3 sequence is 17 residues long. CDR3 region: CATSGRTTDALQETQYF. CDR3 sequence (DNA): TGTGCCACCAGTGGCCGCACGACAGATGCCCTCCAAGAGACCCAGTACTTC.

The chain uses TRBV19 and TRBJ1-4; 9 positions agree with TRBD1. Germline-derived CDR1 and CDR2 are LNHDA and SQIVND (reference sequence). The J segment lost 6 bases and the V segment lost 6 bases, leaving 8 bases of the junction unmatched. This CDR3 has 15 residues. The CDR3 loop is CASRRPGQGDEKLFF. The CDR3 nucleotides are TGTGCCAGTAGAAGGCCGGGACAGGGAGATGAAAAACTGTTTTTT.

This clone was counted only a few times. The chain recombines TRBV5-5 with TRBJ1-3; D not certain. This CDR3 contains 15 residues. With 4 bases removed from V and 0 bases from J, the gap between germline ends came to 11 bases. CDR1 SGHKS and CDR2 YYEKEE come from the germline V gene (reference sequence). The CDR3 protein is CASSLIQSSGNTIYF. As DNA, the CDR3 is TGTGCCAGCAGCCTGATACAAAGCTCTGGAAACACCATATATTTT.

This chain connects TRBV12-5 to TRBJ1-1; 10 bases agree with TRBD1. Trimming cost V 6 bases and J 4 bases; bases outside gene matches: 5. The CDR3 is 14 residues long. Germline lookup yields CDR1 LGHNT and CDR2 FRNRAP. The CDR3, as DNA: TGTGCTAGTGGATCGACAGGGGGCGTCACTGAAGCTTTCTTT. Amino acids: CASGSTGGVTEAFF.

CDR3 in DNA: TGTGCCAGCAGCCCTATCTCCGGGACAGGAGACTCTGGAAACACCATATATTTT. Its translation is CASSPISGTGDSGNTIYF. The V and J genes are TRBV5-6 and TRBJ1-3; 8 bases align to TRBD1. CDR1 is SGHDT and CDR2 is YYEEEE in the germline V gene. The CDR3 contains 18 residues. Trimming at V came to 4 bases and at J to 0 bases, leaving 12 bases not matched to a gene.

CDR3 sequence: CASSQDWGQNSYEQYF. The DNA of the CDR3 is TGCGCCAGCAGCCAAGATTGGGGACAGAACTCCTACGAGCAGTACTTC. The genes are TRBV4-3 and TRBJ2-7; 7 bases are shared with TRBD1. V was clipped by 0 bases and J by 0 bases; unmatched bases: 5. The germline CDR1 and CDR2 sequences are LGHNA and YSLEER. This CDR3 contains 16 residues.

The chain uses TRBV10-3 and TRBJ2-7; 8 nucleotides line up with TRBD2. Germline values: CDR1 ENHRY, CDR2 SYGVKD. V dropped 8 bases and J dropped 4; count of bases not matched to a gene: 10. CDR3 length equals 14 residues. This CDR3 is CAISGGDIGYEQYF. The CDR3 DNA reads TGTGCCATCTCCGGGGGGGACATCGGTTACGAGCAGTACTTC.

CDR3 loop: CSAEGTRMDTQYF. CDR3 bases: TGCAGCGCCGAAGGGACGAGGATGGATACGCAGTATTTT. The chain has TRBV29-1 and TRBJ2-3, with D possibly called TRBD1 or TRBD2 (5 bases each). Germline lookup yields CDR1 SQVTM and CDR2 ANQGSEA. V was cut by 7 bases and J by 6 bases, with 17 bases left in between. The CDR3 loop spans 13 amino acids.

This chain connects TRBV28 to TRBJ1-2, with TRBD1 as a possible D gene (5 bases). The ends were cut back, 2 bases at V and 4 bases at J, with 20 bases in the middle. The CDR3 is 17 residues long. From germline, CDR1 is MDHEN and CDR2 SYDVKM. CDR3 protein: CASSLSIGQGAAYGYTF. In nucleotides, the CDR3 is TGTGCCAGCAGTTTAAGTATAGGGCAGGGAGCTGCCTATGGCTACACCTTC.

The chain carries TRBV15 and TRBJ2-7; the match to TRBD2 covers 14 bases. Trimming removed 8 bases from V and 2 bases from J; junction bases left unmatched: 5. Per the germline V gene, CDR1 is LNHNV and CDR2 is YYDKDF (reference sequence). CDR3 length equals 15 residues. The chain's CDR3 is CATGRLAGGPYEQYF. DNA for the CDR3: TGTGCCACCGGCCGACTAGCGGGGGGGCCCTACGAGCAGTACTTC.

A remark on this clone: Other DNA sequences of this sample code for an identical CDR3. V usage is TRBV5-1 and J usage is TRBJ1-2, with 9 bases fitting TRBD1. The germline CDR1 and CDR2 sequences are SGHRS and YFSETQ. This CDR3 contains 15 residues. The V and J ends lost 3 bases and 1 base, in that order; junction bases with no gene match: 4. CDR3: CASSSGQGSNYGYTF. The CDR3 region has the DNA TGCGCCAGCAGCTCCGGACAGGGGAGTAACTATGGCTACACCTTC.

This chain connects TRBV7-2 to TRBJ2-7; 11 bases map to TRBD2. The CDR3 is made up of 15 amino acids. Trimming at V came to 0 bases and at J to 3 bases, leaving 1 base not matched to a gene. Germline loops: CDR1 SGHTA, CDR2 FQGNSA. The CDR3 sequence is CASSLALAGGYEQYF. DNA of the CDR3: TGTGCCAGCAGCTTAGCGCTAGCGGGGGGCTACGAGCAGTACTTC.

The chain recombines TRBV5-1 with TRBJ2-5; TRBD1 matches at 9 bases. The CDR3 totals 16 residues. Germline values: CDR1 SGHRS, CDR2 YFSETQ. Trimming at V came to 4 bases and at J to 5 bases, leaving 12 bases not matched to a gene. CDR3 sequence: CASSLGAMTGGETQYF. In DNA, the CDR3 is TGCGCCAGCAGCCTCGGGGCTATGACAGGGGGGGAGACCCAGTACTTC.

The rearrangement links TRBV15 to TRBJ1-4; tentatively, D is TRBD1 (5 bases). V lost 2 bases, J lost 3 bases, and 10 bases lay in between. CDR1 and CDR2 (germline): LNHNV, YYDKDF (reference sequence). This CDR3 spans 15 amino acids. The CDR3 reads CATSRNPGANEKLFF. CDR3 in DNA: TGTGCCACCAGCAGAAACCCGGGGGCTAATGAAAAACTGTTTTTT.

The rearrangement links TRBV3-1 (or the pseudogene TRBV3-2) to TRBJ2-7; 7 nucleotides agree with TRBD2. The CDR3 length is 17 residues. V lost 4 bases and J lost 3; bases outside the gene matches: 15. Per germline, CDR1 LGHDT and CDR2 YNNKEL (reference sequence). The CDR3: CASSLRLGGSQDYEQYF. The CDR3 DNA reads TGTGCCAGCAGCCTCCGACTCGGCGGGAGTCAAGACTACGAGCAGTACTTC.

The chain combines TRBV6-1 with TRBJ1-2; 9 nucleotides match TRBD1. The germline CDR1 and CDR2 sequences are MNHNS and SASEGT. The CDR3 contains 17 residues. V lost 3 bases to trimming and J lost 7 bases; unmatched junction nucleotides: 15. CDR3 loop: CASSEMSGDRDVAGYTF. The DNA of the CDR3 is TGTGCCAGCAGTGAGATGTCTGGGGACAGGGATGTGGCTGGCTACACCTTC.

V usage is TRBV27 and J usage is TRBJ1-3; no reliable D call. This CDR3 spans 13 amino acids. V was shortened by 3 bases and J by 4 bases, with 7 bases between the two germline ends. The germline CDR1 and CDR2 sequences are MNHEY and SMNVEV (reference sequence). As DNA, the CDR3 is TGTGCCAGCAGTTTTAGCGAGGGAAACACCATATATTTT. Translated, it gives CASSFSEGNTIYF.